This T cell receptor (beta chain) is from a study of blood T cell repertoires in COVID-19. The germline CDR1 and CDR2 sequences are GTSNPN and SVGIG (reference sequence). J was trimmed by 8 bases and V by 0 bases; bases with no gene match: 6. The length of the CDR3 is 14 residues. Only in-frame clones appear in the TCRdb table, and some are missing; sequencing was by immunoSEQ multiplex PCR. The data hold 250,000 to 400,000 clones, with approximately 89% observed a single time. The chain recombines TRBV30 with TRBJ1-2; 10 nucleotides match TRBD1. The sample comprised peripheral blood. The sequence derives from a woman in her 30s with COVID-19, enrolled during active disease. CDR3 amino acids: CAWSVTSTGGGYTF. The CDR3 DNA is TGTGCCTGGAGTGTTACTTCGACAGGGGGCGGCTACACCTTC.